This TCR beta chain originates from a study of response to subunit inactivated influenza vaccine. Study outcomes and limitations: T cells newly recruited by each seasonal influenza vaccination are few, the authors suggested.

A word on this clonotype: Its specificity is not known.

MiXCR was run by TCRdb on the RT-PCR reads, yielding one entry per CDR3 protein. The profile shows 500,000 to 600,000 distinct CDR3 sequences, approximately 12% of them singletons. V gave up 1 base and J gave up 8 bases; unmatched junction bases: 20. The CDR3 length is 18 residues. Germline CDR1 SGHAT, CDR2 FQNNGV. The chain joins TRBV11-2 to TRBJ2-7; 7 positions agree with TRBD1. This receptor was obtained from a man aged 50-60 years who received an inactivated influenza vaccine. The starting material was PBMCs from blood, obtained more than 35 days after vaccination. The CDR3 loop reads CASSLGNIRQGRSAKQYF. In nucleotides, the CDR3 is TGTGCCAGCAGCTTAGGTAATATTAGACAGGGACGGTCAGCTAAGCAGTACTTC.